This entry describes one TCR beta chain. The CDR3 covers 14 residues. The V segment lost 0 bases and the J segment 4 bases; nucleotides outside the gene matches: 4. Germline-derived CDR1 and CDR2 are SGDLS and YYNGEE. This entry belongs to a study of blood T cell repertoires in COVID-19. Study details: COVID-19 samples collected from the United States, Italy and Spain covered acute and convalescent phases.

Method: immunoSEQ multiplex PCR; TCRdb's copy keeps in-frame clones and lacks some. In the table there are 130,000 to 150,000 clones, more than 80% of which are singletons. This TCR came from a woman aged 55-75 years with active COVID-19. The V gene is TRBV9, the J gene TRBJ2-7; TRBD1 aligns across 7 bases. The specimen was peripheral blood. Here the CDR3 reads CASSVDPGGYEQYF. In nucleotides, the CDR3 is TGTGCCAGCAGCGTAGATCCAGGGGGTTACGAGCAGTACTTC.